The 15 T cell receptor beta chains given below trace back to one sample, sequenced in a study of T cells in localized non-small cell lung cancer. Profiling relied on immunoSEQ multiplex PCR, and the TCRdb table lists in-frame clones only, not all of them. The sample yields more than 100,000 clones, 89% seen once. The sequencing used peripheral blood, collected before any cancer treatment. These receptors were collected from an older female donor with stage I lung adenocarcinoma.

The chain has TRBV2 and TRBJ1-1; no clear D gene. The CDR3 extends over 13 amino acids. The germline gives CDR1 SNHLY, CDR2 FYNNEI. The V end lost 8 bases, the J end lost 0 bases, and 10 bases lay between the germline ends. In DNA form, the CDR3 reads TGTGCCAGCTCCGCAGACATGAACACTGAAGCTTTCTTT. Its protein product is CASSADMNTEAFF.

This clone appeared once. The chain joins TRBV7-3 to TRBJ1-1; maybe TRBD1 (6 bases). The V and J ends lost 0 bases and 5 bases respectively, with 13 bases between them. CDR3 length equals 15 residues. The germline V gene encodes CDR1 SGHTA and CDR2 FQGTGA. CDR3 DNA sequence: TGTGCCAGCAGCTTAACTGGGGGCGCAGGAACTGAAGCTTTCTTT. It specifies CASSLTGGAGTEAFF.

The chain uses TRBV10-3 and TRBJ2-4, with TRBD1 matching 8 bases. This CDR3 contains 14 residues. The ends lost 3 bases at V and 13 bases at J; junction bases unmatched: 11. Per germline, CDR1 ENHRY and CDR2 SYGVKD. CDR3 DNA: TGTGCCATCAGTGAAACCGGGACAGGCGAATTACAGTACTTC. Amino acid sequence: CAISETGTGELQYF.

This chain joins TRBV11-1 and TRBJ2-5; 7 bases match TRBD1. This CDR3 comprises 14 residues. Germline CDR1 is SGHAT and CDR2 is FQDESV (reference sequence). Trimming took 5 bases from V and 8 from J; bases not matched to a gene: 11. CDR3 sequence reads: CASSDPGTVETQYF. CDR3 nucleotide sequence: TGTGCCAGCAGCGACCCCGGGACAGTGGAAACCCAGTACTTC.

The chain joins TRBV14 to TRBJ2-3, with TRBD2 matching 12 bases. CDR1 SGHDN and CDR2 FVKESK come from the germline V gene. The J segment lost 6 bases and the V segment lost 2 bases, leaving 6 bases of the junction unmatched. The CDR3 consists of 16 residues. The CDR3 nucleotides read TGTGCCAGCAGCCAATTACTAGCGGGAGGTGGGGATACGCAGTATTTT. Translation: CASSQLLAGGGDTQYF.

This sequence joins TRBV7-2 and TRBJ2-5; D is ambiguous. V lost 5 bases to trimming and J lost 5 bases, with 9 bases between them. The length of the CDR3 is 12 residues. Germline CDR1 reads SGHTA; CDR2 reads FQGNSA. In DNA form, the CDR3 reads TGTGCCAGCAGCATAAGATGGGAGACCCAGTACTTC. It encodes CASSIRWETQYF.

CDR3: CASSLSGRGYTDTQYF. The DNA for the CDR3 is TGTGCCAGCAGCTTGTCGGGCAGGGGGTACACAGATACGCAGTATTTT. The V gene is TRBV5-6, the J gene TRBJ2-3; 7 bases match TRBD1. CDR3 length: 16 amino acids. Germline CDR1 reads SGHDT; CDR2 reads YYEEEE. The V gene end was trimmed by 1 base and the J gene end by 2 bases; junction bases not matched to a gene: 7.

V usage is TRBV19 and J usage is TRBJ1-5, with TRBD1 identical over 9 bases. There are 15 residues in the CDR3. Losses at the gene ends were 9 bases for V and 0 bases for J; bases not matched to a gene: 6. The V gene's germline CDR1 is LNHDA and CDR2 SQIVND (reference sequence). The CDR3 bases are TGTGCCAGCGACAGGGGGGGAAGTAGCAATCAGCCCCAGCATTTT. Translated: CASDRGGSSNQPQHF.

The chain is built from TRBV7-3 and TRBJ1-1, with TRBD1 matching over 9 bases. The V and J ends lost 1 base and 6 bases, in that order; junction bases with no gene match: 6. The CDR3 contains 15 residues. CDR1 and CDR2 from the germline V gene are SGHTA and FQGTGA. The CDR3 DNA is TGTGCCAGCAGCTTAAAAGGGACAGGGAGGGCTGAAGCTTTCTTT. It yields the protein CASSLKGTGRAEAFF.

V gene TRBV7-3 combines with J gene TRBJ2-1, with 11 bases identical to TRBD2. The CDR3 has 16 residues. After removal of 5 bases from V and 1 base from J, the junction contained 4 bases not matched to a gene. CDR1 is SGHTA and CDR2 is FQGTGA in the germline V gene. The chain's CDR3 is CASSPIAGGSYNEQFF. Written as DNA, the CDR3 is TGTGCCAGCAGCCCGATAGCGGGAGGGTCCTACAATGAGCAGTTCTTC.

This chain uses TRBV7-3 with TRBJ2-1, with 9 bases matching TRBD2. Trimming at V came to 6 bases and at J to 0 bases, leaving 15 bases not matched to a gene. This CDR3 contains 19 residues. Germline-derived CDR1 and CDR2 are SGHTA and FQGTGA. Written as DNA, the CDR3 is TGTGCCAGCAGAATGGGCGGGACTAGCCCTGAGAGCTCCTACAATGAGCAGTTCTTC. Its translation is CASRMGGTSPESSYNEQFF.

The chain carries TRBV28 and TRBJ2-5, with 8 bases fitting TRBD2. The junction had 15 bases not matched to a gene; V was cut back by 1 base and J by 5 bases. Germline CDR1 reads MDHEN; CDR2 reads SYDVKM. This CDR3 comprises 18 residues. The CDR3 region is CASSLSRGLGSLGETQYF. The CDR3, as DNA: TGTGCCAGCAGTTTATCTCGGGGACTAGGCTCTTTGGGTGAGACCCAGTACTTC.

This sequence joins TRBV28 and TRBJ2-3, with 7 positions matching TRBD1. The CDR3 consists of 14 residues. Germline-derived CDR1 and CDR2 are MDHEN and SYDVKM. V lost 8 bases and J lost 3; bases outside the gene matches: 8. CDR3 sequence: CASWGRQGTDTQYF. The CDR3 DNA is TGTGCCAGCTGGGGGCGACAGGGAACAGATACGCAGTATTTT.

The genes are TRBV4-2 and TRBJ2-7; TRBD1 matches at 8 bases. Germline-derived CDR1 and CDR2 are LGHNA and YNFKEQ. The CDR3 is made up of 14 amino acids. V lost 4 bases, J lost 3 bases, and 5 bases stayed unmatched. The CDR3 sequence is CASSPRQGSYEQYF. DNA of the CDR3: TGTGCCAGCAGCCCACGACAGGGGAGCTACGAGCAGTACTTC.

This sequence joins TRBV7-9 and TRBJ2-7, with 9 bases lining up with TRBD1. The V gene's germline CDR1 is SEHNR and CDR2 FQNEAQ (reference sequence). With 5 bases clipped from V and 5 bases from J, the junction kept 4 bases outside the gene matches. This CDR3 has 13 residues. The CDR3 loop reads CASSMDRGDEQYF. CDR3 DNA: TGTGCCAGCAGCATGGACAGGGGCGACGAGCAGTACTTC.